One T cell receptor beta chain is described in this entry. The data derive from a study of OX40 agonist ivuxolimab in advanced cancers. Assay used: immunoSEQ multiplex PCR; TCRdb lists only in-frame clones, some missing. The data show about 90,000 clones, about nine tenths seen once. The CDR3 loop spans 14 amino acids. V lost 2 bases and J lost 7, with 12 bases in between. Germline assignment: CDR1 MDHEN and CDR2 SYDVKM. The sample consisted of CD4+ or CD8+ T cells sorted from blood, taken in a trial of the OX40 agonist ivuxolimab. The chain links TRBV28 to TRBJ2-1; tentatively, D is TRBD2 (6 bases). The source is an adult with an advanced solid tumor such as melanoma, head and neck, liver or kidney cancer. The CDR3 region is CASSLIPGSNEQFF. CDR3 DNA sequence: TGTGCCAGCAGTTTAATCCCCGGGAGTAATGAGCAGTTCTTC.